Below, 9 T cell receptor beta chains from the same sample are listed, as sequenced in a study of neurological immune-mediated disorders. Time point given: longitudinal time-point 1 (baseline). TCRdb recomputed calls from the 5' RACE reads with MiXCR, one row per CDR3 protein. The sample lists 71,000 or so distinct CDR3 sequences; about an eighth were seen once. The sample comprised PBMCs. The receptors were sampled from a female donor with HTLV-1-associated myelopathy (HAM/TSP).

Many counts were recorded for this clonotype. The chain carries TRBV2 and TRBJ1-6; D gene unclear. The CDR3 has 11 residues. CDR1 SNHLY and CDR2 FYNNEI come from the germline V gene. V was trimmed by 6 bases and J by 8 bases, leaving 5 bases between them. The CDR3 region has the DNA TGTGCCAGCAGAGGGTATTCACCCCTCCACTTT. Translating gives CASRGYSPLHF.

This clonotype has a count of ten or more. The chain uses TRBV21-1 and TRBJ1-5. TRBV21-1 is marked as a pseudogene. The CDR3 spans 15 residues. The CDR3 DNA reads TGTGCCAGCATCCGATTTGAAGGAACGGGTCAGCCCCAGCATTTT. This sequence encodes CASIRFEGTGQPQHF.

This clonotype was seen at least ten times. The rearrangement joins TRBV21-1 to TRBJ2-7; the table's D call, TRBD1, has no DNA check behind it. TRBV21-1 is labeled a pseudogene. The CDR3 covers 15 residues. This CDR3 reads CASSKGQGAFYEQYF. CDR3 coding DNA: TGTGCCAGCAGCAAAGGGCAGGGGGCGTTCTACGAGCAGTACTTC.

This clonotype was recorded many times. V and J are TRBV6-1 and TRBJ2-3; TRBD1 aligns across 8 bases. Unmatched junction bases numbered 6, after V lost 4 bases and J lost 6 bases. The germline gives CDR1 MNHNS, CDR2 SASEGT. The CDR3 totals 14 residues. CDR3 region: CASSGRGQWDTQYF. CDR3 bases: TGTGCCAGCAGTGGCAGGGGGCAGTGGGATACGCAGTATTTT.

This clonotype occurred many times. The rearrangement uses TRBV28 and TRBJ2-2; D not certain. CDR1 is MDHEN, CDR2 SYDVKM, per germline. The CDR3 length is 15 residues. The V gene lost 10 bases and the J gene lost 0 bases, with 15 bases spanning the gap. The CDR3, as DNA: TGTGCCACCCAATTTATTAGCACGAACACCGGGGAGCTGTTTTTT. Its translation: CATQFISTNTGELFF.

This clonotype was detected ten times or more. This sequence joins TRBV3-1 and TRBJ1-6; tentatively, D is TRBD1 (6 bases). V lost 2 bases and J lost 9, with 11 bases in between. The CDR3 is 14 amino acids. In germline, CDR1 is LGHDT, CDR2 YNNKEL (reference sequence). The CDR3 protein is CASSQSGEVSPLHF. The CDR3 DNA is TGTGCCAGCAGCCAATCAGGGGAAGTTTCACCCCTCCACTTT. The complete variable domain, with remaining parts taken from reference TRBV3-1 and TRBJ1-6, reads DTAVSQTPKYLVTQMGNDKSIKCEQNLGHDTMYWYKQDSKKFLKIMFSYNNKELIINETVPNRFSPKSPDKAHLNLHINSLELGDSAVYFCASSQSGEVSPLHFGNGTRLTVT.

A remark on this clonotype: A much larger clone differs by one base, so this may be a read error. The chain is built from TRBV5-1 and TRBJ2-7; the D is unclear. This CDR3 contains 13 residues. Germline CDR1 and CDR2: SGHRS and YFSETQ. V lost 0 bases and J lost 5, with 9 bases in between. The DNA of the CDR3 is TGCGCCAGCAGCTTGGAAGGATCCAACGAGCAGTACTTC. Encoded protein: CASSLEGSNEQYF.

This clonotype was found many times. The gene calls are TRBV4-3 and TRBJ2-1, with TRBD1 matching 9 bases. There are 16 residues in the CDR3. Germline-derived CDR1 and CDR2 are LGHNA and YSLEER. Unmatched junction bases numbered 8, after V lost 0 bases and J lost 8 bases. CDR3 residues: CASSQDIGTGNDEQFF. Written as DNA, the CDR3 is TGCGCCAGCAGCCAAGATATTGGGACAGGGAACGATGAGCAGTTCTTC.

This clonotype was recorded at least ten times. The CDR3 is CASSPSGLRPDTQYF. In DNA form, the CDR3 reads TGTGCCAGCAGCCCGTCGGGACTAAGACCAGATACGCAGTATTTT. The chain couples TRBV7-3 to TRBJ2-3; TRBD2 matches at 7 bases. Germline CDR1 and CDR2: SGHTA and FQGTGA. CDR3 size: 15 residues. The V gene end was trimmed by 5 bases and the J gene end by 4 bases; junction bases not matched to a gene: 9.